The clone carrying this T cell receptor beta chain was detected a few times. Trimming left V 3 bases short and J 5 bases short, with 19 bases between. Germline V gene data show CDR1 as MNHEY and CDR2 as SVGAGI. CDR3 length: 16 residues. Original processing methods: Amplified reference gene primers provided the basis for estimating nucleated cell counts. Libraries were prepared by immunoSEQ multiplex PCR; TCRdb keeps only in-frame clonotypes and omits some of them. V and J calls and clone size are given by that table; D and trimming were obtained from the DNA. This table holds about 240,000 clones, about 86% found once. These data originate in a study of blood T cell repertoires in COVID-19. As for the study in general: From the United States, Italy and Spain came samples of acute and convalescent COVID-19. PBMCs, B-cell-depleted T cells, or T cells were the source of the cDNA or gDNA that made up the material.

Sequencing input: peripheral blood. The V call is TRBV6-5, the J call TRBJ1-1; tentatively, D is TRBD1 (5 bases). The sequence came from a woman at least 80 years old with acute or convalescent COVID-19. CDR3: CASSYWGDRAGTEAFF. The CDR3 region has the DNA TGTGCCAGCAGTTATTGGGGGGATAGAGCGGGGACTGAAGCTTTCTTT.